This record looks at one TCR beta chain sequence and its context. The CDR3 is 15 residues long. After removal of 7 bases from V and 6 bases from J, the junction contained 10 bases not matched to a gene. Germline V gene sequence: CDR1 SGHRS, CDR2 YFSETQ. The sample originates from a study of blood T cell repertoires in COVID-19. About the research overall: Sites in the United States, Italy and Spain provided acute and convalescent COVID-19 samples. In each case, the material was cDNA or gDNA derived from T cells, B-cell-depleted T cells, or PBMCs.

Authors' methods: By means of reference gene primer amplification, nucleated cell counts were estimated. Libraries were prepared by immunoSEQ multiplex PCR; TCRdb keeps only in-frame clonotypes and omits some of them. That table furnishes V, J and clone size, whereas the DNA furnished D and trimming. The sample yields tens of thousands of clones, approximately 90% seen once. V usage is TRBV5-1 and J usage is TRBJ1-5; 10 bases are shared with TRBD1. The clonotype was recovered from a middle-aged woman with active COVID-19. Sequencing was carried out using peripheral blood. CDR3 sequence (DNA): TGCGCCAGCGCCGTCACGACAGGGGGCCGTCAGCCCCAGCATTTT. Translating gives CASAVTTGGRQPQHF.